This TCR beta chain originates from a study of blood T cell repertoires in COVID-19. Profiled with immunoSEQ multiplex PCR; TCRdb holds only in-frame clones, not every one. The sample lists a few hundred thousand clones, more than 75% seen once, with roughly 2% in the top ten. Trimming removed 6 bases from V and 3 bases from J, with 9 bases in between. The CDR3 loop spans 13 amino acids. The germline gives CDR1 MGHDK, CDR2 SYGVNS. The genes are TRBV25-1 and TRBJ1-5; a possible D gene is TRBD1 (5 bases). The sample consisted of peripheral blood. This TCR derives from a man aged 40-49 years with active or convalescent COVID-19. The CDR3 protein is CASRGQSNQPQHF. CDR3 sequence (DNA): TGTGCCAGCAGGGGGCAGTCCAATCAGCCCCAGCATTTT.